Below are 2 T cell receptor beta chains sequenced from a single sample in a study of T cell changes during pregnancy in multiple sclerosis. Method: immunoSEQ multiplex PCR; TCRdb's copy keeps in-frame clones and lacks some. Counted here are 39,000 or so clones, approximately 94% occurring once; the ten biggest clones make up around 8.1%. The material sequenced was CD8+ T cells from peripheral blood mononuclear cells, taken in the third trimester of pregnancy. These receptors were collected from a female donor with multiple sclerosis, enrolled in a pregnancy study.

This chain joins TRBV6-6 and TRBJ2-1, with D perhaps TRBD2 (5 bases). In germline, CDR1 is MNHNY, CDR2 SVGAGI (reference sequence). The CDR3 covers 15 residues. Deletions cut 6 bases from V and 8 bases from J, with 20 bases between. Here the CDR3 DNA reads TGTGCCAGCAGCAACTCGGGATTCGGACGGGATGAGCAGTTCTTC. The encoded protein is CASSNSGFGRDEQFF.

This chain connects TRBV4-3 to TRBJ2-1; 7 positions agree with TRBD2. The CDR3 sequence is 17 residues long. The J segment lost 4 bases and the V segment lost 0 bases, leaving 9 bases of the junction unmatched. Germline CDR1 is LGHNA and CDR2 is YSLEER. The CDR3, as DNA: TGCGCCAGCAGCCAAGATACTTCTAGCGGAGATTACAATGAGCAGTTCTTC. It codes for CASSQDTSSGDYNEQFF.